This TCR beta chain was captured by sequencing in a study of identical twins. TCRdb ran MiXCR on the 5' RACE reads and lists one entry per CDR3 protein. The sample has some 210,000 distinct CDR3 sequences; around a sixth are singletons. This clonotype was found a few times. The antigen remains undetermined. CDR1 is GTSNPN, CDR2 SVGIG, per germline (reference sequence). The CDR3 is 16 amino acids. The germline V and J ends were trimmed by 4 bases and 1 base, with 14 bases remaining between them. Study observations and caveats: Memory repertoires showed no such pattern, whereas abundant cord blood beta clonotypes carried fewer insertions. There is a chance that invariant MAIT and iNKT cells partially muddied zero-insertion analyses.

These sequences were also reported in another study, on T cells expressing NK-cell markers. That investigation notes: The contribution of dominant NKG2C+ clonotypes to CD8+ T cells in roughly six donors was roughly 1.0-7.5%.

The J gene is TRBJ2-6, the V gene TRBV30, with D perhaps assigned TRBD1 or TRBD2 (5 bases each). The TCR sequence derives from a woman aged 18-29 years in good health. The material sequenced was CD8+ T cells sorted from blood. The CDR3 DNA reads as TGTGCCTGGACTGGGACCTACCTATCTGGGGCCAACGTCCTGACTTTC. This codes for CAWTGTYLSGANVLTF.